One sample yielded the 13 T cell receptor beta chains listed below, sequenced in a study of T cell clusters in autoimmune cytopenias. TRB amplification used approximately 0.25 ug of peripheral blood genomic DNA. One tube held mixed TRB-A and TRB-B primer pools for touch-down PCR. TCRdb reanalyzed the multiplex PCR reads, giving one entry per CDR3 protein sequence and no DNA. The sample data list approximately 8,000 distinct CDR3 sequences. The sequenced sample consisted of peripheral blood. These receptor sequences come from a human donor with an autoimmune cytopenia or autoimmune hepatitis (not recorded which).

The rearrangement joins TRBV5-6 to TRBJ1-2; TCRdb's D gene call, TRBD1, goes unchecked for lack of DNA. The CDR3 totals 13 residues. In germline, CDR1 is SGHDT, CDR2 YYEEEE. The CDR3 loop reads CASSSGTGEGYTF.

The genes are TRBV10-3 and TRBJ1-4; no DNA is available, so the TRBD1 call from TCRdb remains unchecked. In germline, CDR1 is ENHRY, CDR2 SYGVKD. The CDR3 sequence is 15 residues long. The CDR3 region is CAISGKAGGDEKLFF.

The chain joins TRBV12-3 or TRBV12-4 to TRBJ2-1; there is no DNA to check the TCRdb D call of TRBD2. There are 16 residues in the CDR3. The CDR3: CASSPQTSGRFGEQFF.

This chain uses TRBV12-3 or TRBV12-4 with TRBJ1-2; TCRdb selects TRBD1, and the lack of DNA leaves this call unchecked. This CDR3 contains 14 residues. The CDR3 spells CASSTTDRGSGYTF.

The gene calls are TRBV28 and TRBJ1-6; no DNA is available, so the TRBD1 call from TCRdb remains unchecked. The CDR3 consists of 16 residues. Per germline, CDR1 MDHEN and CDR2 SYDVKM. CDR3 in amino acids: CASSLAAWQGNSPLHF. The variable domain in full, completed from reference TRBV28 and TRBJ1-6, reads DVKVTQSSRYLVKRTGEKVFLECVQDMDHENMFWYRQDPGLGLRLIYFSYDVKMKEKGDIPEGYSVSREKKERFSLILESASTNQTSMYLCASSLAAWQGNSPLHFGNGTRLTVT.

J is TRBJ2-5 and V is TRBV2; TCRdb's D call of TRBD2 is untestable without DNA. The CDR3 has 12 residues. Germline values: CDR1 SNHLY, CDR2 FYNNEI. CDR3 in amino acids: CASMVIAGTQYF.

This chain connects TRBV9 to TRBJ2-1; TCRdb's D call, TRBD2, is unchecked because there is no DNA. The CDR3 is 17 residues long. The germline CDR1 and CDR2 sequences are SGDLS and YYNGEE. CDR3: CASSVALGEAAIGEQFF. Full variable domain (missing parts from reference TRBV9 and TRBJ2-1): DSGVTQTPKHLITATGQRVTLRCSPRSGDLSVYWYQQSLDQGLQFLIQYYNGEERAKGNILERFSAQQFPDLHSELNLSSLELGDSALYFCASSVALGEAAIGEQFFGPGTRLTVL.

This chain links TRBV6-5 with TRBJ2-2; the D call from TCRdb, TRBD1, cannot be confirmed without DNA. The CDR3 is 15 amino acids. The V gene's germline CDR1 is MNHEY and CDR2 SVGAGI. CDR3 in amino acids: CASTRDAASTGELFF.

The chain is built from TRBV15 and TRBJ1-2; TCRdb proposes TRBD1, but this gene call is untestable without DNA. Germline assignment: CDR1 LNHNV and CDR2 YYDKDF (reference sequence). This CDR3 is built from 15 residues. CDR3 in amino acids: CATSRDRRGGYGYTF. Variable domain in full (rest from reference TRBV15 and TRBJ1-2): DAMVIQNPRYQVTQFGKPVTLSCSQTLNHNVMYWYQQKSSQAPKLLFHYYDKDFNNEADTPDNFQSRRPNTSFCFLDIRSPGLGDTAMYLCATSRDRRGGYGYTFGSGTRLTVV.

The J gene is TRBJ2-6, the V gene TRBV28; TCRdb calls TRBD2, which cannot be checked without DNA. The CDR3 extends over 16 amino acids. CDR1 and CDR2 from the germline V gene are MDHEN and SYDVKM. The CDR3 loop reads CASSLLGQSGANVLTF.

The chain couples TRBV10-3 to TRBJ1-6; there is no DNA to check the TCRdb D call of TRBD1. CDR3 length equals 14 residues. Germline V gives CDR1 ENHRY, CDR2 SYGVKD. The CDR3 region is CAISPTGGNSPLHF.

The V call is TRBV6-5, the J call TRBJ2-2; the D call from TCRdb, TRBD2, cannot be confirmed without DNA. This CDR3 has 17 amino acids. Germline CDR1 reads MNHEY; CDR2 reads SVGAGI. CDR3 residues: CASSYGVSGSYTGELFF.

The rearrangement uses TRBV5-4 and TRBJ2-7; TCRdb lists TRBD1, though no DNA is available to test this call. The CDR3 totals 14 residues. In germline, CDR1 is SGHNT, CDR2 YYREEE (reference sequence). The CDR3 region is CASSLGQGRGEQYF.